A single sample gave rise to the 26 T cell receptor beta chains below, sequenced in a study of T cells in Graves' hyperthyroidism and ophthalmopathy. The TCR beta CDR3 regions underwent amplification using RNA transcripts as the source. First-round RT-PCR targeting the TCR CDR3 was performed with the HTBI primer set. TCRdb fed the multiplex PCR reads into MiXCR, producing one record per CDR3 protein. Among about 290,000 distinct CDR3 sequences listed, about an eighth were seen once. Source material: blood. These receptor sequences come from a woman under 40 with Graves' hyperthyroidism that later progressed to Graves' ophthalmopathy.

This rearrangement joins TRBV7-9 to TRBJ1-3; D uncertain. The CDR3 extends over 10 amino acids. The V end lost 2 bases, the J end lost 7 bases, and 0 bases lay between the germline ends. The germline CDR1 and CDR2 sequences are SEHNR and FQNEAQ (reference sequence). CDR3 sequence (DNA): TGTGCCAGCAGCTTAAACACCATATATTTT. This codes for CASSLNTIYF.

The V and J genes are TRBV4-2 and TRBJ1-1, with unresolved D. This CDR3 comprises 17 residues. Germline lookup yields CDR1 LGHNA and CDR2 YNFKEQ. The germline V and J ends were trimmed by 1 base and 2 bases, with 17 bases remaining between them. The CDR3 reads CASSQVLSRPGNTEAFF. The CDR3 DNA is TGTGCCAGCAGCCAAGTGCTTTCTCGGCCGGGAAACACTGAAGCTTTCTTT.

This clonotype was seen many times. The chain carries TRBV5-5 and TRBJ1-1; D unclear. V was pared by 6 bases and J by 1 base, with 16 bases between. The CDR3 totals 15 residues. Germline values: CDR1 SGHKS, CDR2 YYEKEE (reference sequence). The CDR3 loop is CASNPPGVWNTEAFF. CDR3 DNA sequence: TGTGCCAGCAACCCCCCCGGGGTTTGGAACACTGAAGCTTTCTTT.

The chain couples TRBV28 to TRBJ2-7; 7 bases map to TRBD2. The germline gives CDR1 MDHEN, CDR2 SYDVKM. This CDR3 spans 13 amino acids. Trimming at V came to 4 bases and at J to 5 bases, leaving 5 bases not matched to a gene. CDR3 sequence reads: CASSSGGTDEQYF. Written as DNA, the CDR3 is TGTGCCAGCAGTTCGGGGGGAACGGACGAGCAGTACTTC.

This clonotype has ten or more counts. The V call is TRBV30, the J call TRBJ2-1, with 9 positions matching TRBD2. Trimming cost V 4 bases and J 0 bases; bases outside gene matches: 7. This CDR3 spans 16 amino acids. CDR1 GTSNPN and CDR2 SVGIG come from the germline V gene (reference sequence). CDR3 sequence (DNA): TGTGCCTGGACTAGCGGGAAAGGGAGCTCCTACAATGAGCAGTTCTTC. This codes for CAWTSGKGSSYNEQFF.

This clonotype was counted at least ten times. The V call is TRBV27, the J call TRBJ2-7; 8 bases line up with TRBD1. From germline, CDR1 is MNHEY and CDR2 SMNVEV (reference sequence). This CDR3 is 16 amino acids long. Losses at the gene ends were 6 bases for V and 1 base for J; bases not matched to a gene: 11. CDR3 amino acids: CASRPFGDRTSYEQYF. The CDR3 DNA follows: TGTGCCAGCAGACCCTTCGGGGACAGGACATCCTACGAGCAGTACTTC.

This clonotype was detected ten times or more. This chain uses TRBV28 with TRBJ2-7; D might be TRBD2 (5 bases). V was shortened by 7 bases and J by 6 bases, with 19 bases between the two germline ends. CDR3 length: 14 residues. CDR1 and CDR2 (germline): MDHEN, SYDVKM. The CDR3 sequence: CASTWVGAAGEQYF. The CDR3 bases are TGTGCCAGCACCTGGGTAGGAGCCGCGGGCGAGCAGTACTTC.

The chain recombines TRBV19 with TRBJ2-1; TRBD2 aligns across 10 bases. The CDR3 is 15 residues long. Unmatched junction bases numbered 2, after V lost 1 base and J lost 5 bases. Germline V gene data show CDR1 as LNHDA and CDR2 as SQIVND (reference sequence). The CDR3: CASSIVLAGDNEQFF. In nucleotides, the CDR3 is TGTGCCAGTAGTATAGTTCTAGCGGGGGACAATGAGCAGTTCTTC.

The CDR3 sequence: CASSPPPGTGRTEAFF. Here the CDR3 DNA reads TGTGCCAGCAGCCCCCCGCCGGGGACAGGGAGGACTGAAGCTTTCTTT. The genes are TRBV3-1 and TRBJ1-1; 9 bases are a match to TRBD1. From germline, CDR1 is LGHDT and CDR2 YNNKEL (reference sequence). The CDR3 sequence is 16 residues long. The trim removed 4 bases at V and 5 bases at J, leaving 11 bases unmatched.

As concerns this clonotype: A much bigger clone sits one base away, suggesting this may be a read error. This chain joins TRBV10-3 and TRBJ1-5; no reliable D call. Germline CDR1 ENHRY, CDR2 SYGVKD. The CDR3 is 13 amino acids. Trimming removed 4 bases at V and 5 bases at J, with 9 bases between. CDR3 sequence reads: CAISVTAYQPQHF. The CDR3, as DNA: TGTGCCATCAGTGTCACAGCTTATCAGCCCCAGCATTTT.

The sample holds many counts of this clonotype. This chain uses TRBV20-1 with TRBJ2-7, with D unresolved. This CDR3 comprises 14 residues. Germline CDR1 and CDR2: DFQATT and SNEGSKA (reference sequence). With 0 bases removed from V and 2 bases from J, the gap between germline ends came to 11 bases. CDR3 in DNA: TGCAGTGCTAGAGATAGAGGCGGAACCTACGAGCAGTACTTC. It translates to CSARDRGGTYEQYF.

This clonotype came up many times. The chain carries TRBV4-3 and TRBJ2-3, with D hard to call. Germline V lookup: CDR1 LGHNA, CDR2 YSLEER. The CDR3 has 15 amino acids. V lost 0 bases, J lost 3 bases, and 10 bases lay in between. The DNA of the CDR3 is TGCGCCAGCAGCCAAGATTCGGCGGAAACAGATACGCAGTATTTT. This encodes CASSQDSAETDTQYF.

The rearrangement joins TRBV4-1 to TRBJ2-3; D might be TRBD2 (5 bases). V dropped 2 bases and J dropped 4 bases, with 19 bases sitting between them. Germline-derived CDR1 and CDR2 are MGHRA and YSYEKL. This CDR3 is built from 17 residues. The chain's CDR3 is CASSQTSAGIRSDTQYF. CDR3 DNA sequence: TGCGCCAGCAGCCAAACCTCGGCCGGGATCCGCTCAGATACGCAGTATTTT.

This clonotype has only one observation. This chain uses TRBV9 with TRBJ2-3; 9 bases align to TRBD2. The trim removed 0 bases at V and 8 bases at J, leaving 7 bases unmatched. In germline, CDR1 is SGDLS, CDR2 YYNGEE. The CDR3 consists of 15 residues. CDR3 residues: CASSVAGTSYGTQYF. The DNA of the CDR3 is TGTGCCAGCAGCGTAGCGGGGACTAGCTATGGTACGCAGTATTTT.

This clonotype was seen many times. The chain is built from TRBV18 and TRBJ1-5; unclear D gene. This CDR3 spans 13 amino acids. The germline V gene encodes CDR1 KGHSH and CDR2 LQKENI. V lost 3 bases and J 7 bases, leaving 10 bases between the germline ends. The CDR3 sequence: CASSPEGRQPQHF. In DNA, the CDR3 is TGTGCCAGCTCACCGGAGGGCAGACAGCCCCAGCATTTT.

This clonotype was detected ten times or more. An end of the junction differs from the germline gene, which may be a read error. The chain combines TRBV11-3 with TRBJ2-1, with no clear D. Germline V lookup: CDR1 SGHNT, CDR2 YENEEA. The CDR3 extends over 15 amino acids. The CDR3 region is CVSSFSTGIYNEQFF. The DNA for the CDR3 is TGTGTCAGCAGCTTCTCGACTGGAATCTACAATGAGCAGTTCTTC.

This clonotype was recorded many times. The chain joins TRBV5-1 to TRBJ2-1; TRBD1 or TRBD2 may be the D gene (5 bases each). V lost 4 bases and J 9 bases, leaving 11 bases between the germline ends. The CDR3 runs 12 residues. Germline-derived CDR1 and CDR2 are SGHRS and YFSETQ. The DNA for the CDR3 is TGCGCCAGCAGCCAGGGTGGGGGTGAGCAGTTCTTC. Translation gives CASSQGGGEQFF.

This chain joins TRBV6-1 and TRBJ2-1; 8 nucleotides match TRBD2. After removal of 4 bases from V and 8 bases from J, the junction contained 4 bases not matched to a gene. The germline CDR1 and CDR2 sequences are MNHNS and SASEGT. This CDR3 comprises 13 residues. The CDR3 DNA sequence: TGTGCCAGCAGTGGGACTAGCAACGATGAGCAGTTCTTC. It is translated as CASSGTSNDEQFF.

The genes are TRBV24-1 and TRBJ2-1; 7 bases are shared with TRBD2. CDR3 size: 15 residues. V was pared by 4 bases and J by 0 bases, with 2 bases of the junction left unmatched. The germline V gene encodes CDR1 KGHDR and CDR2 SFDVKD. The CDR3 coding sequence is TGTGCCACCAGTGACTGGACTAGCTCCTACAATGAGCAGTTCTTC. It specifies CATSDWTSSYNEQFF.

The rearrangement links TRBV9 to TRBJ1-2, with 7 bases aligning to TRBD1. The CDR3 sequence is 13 residues long. Germline CDR1 reads SGDLS; CDR2 reads YYNGEE. V shed 4 bases, J shed 10 bases, and the junction held 10 bases outside the gene matches. Here the CDR3 reads CASSQGGQTNYTF. The CDR3, as DNA: TGTGCCAGCAGCCAAGGGGGACAGACTAACTACACCTTC.

In this sample, this clonotype turned up many times. V and J are TRBV20-1 and TRBJ1-1, with D hard to call. Trimming pared 5 bases from V and 0 bases from J, leaving 16 bases between. This CDR3 region has 15 residues. Germline loops: CDR1 DFQATT, CDR2 SNEGSKA (reference sequence). CDR3 DNA sequence: TGCAGTGCTGTACGGAGAAGGTGGCTGAACACTGAAGCTTTCTTT. Translation: CSAVRRRWLNTEAFF.

This clonotype occurred many times. The V gene is TRBV28, the J gene TRBJ1-1, with D hard to call. The length of the CDR3 is 13 residues. V lost 8 bases to trimming and J lost 6 bases, with 16 bases between them. Per germline, CDR1 MDHEN and CDR2 SYDVKM. Here the CDR3 reads CASLERDWAEAFF. In DNA form, the CDR3 reads TGTGCCAGCCTCGAGAGGGATTGGGCTGAAGCTTTCTTT.

This clonotype was counted a few times. This rearrangement joins TRBV5-6 to TRBJ2-7; no firm D call. V was cut by 4 bases and J by 3 bases, with 11 bases left in between. CDR1 and CDR2 (germline): SGHDT, YYEEEE. The CDR3 runs 13 residues. In DNA, the CDR3 is TGTGCCAGCAGCCATTCAAGATTCTACGAGCAGTACTTC. Its protein product is CASSHSRFYEQYF.

The V call is TRBV28, the J call TRBJ1-3; D is ambiguous. V lost 2 bases and J lost 2, with 7 bases in between. The CDR3 covers 14 residues. Per the germline V gene, CDR1 is MDHEN and CDR2 is SYDVKM. CDR3 coding DNA: TGTGCCAGCAGTTTAACAGTCCCTGGAAACACCATATATTTT. Amino acids: CASSLTVPGNTIYF.

Many counts were recorded for this clonotype. The chain recombines TRBV5-1 with TRBJ2-7; weak D call: TRBD1 (5 bases). The germline CDR1 and CDR2 sequences are SGHRS and YFSETQ. The ends were cut back, 0 bases at V and 5 bases at J, with 15 bases in the middle. The CDR3 loop spans 15 amino acids. Written as DNA, the CDR3 is TGCGCCAGCAGCTTGGAAGGGGCGAGCATCGACGAGCAGTACTTC. Its protein is CASSLEGASIDEQYF.

In this sample, this clonotype turned up many times. The chain couples TRBV7-2 to TRBJ1-1, with a weak D call TRBD1 (5 bases). There are 15 residues in the CDR3. From germline, CDR1 is SGHTA and CDR2 FQGNSA. V dropped 2 bases and J dropped 1 base, with 11 bases sitting between them. CDR3 DNA: TGTGCCAGCAGCTTATTGAGGAGGGGGAACACTGAAGCTTTCTTT. As protein: CASSLLRRGNTEAFF. Full variable domain (remainder filled in from reference TRBV7-2 and TRBJ1-1): GAGVSQSPSNKVTEKGKDVELRCDPISGHTALYWYRQSLGQGLEFLIYFQGNSAPDKSGLPSDRFSAERTGGSVSTLTIQRTQQEDSAVYLCASSLLRRGNTEAFFGQGTRLTVV.